This T cell receptor (beta chain) was found in a study of OX40 agonist ivuxolimab in advanced cancers. Study overall: Aged roughly 23 to 80 with a mean of 60 years, they were more than 80% male. Partial responses were achieved by three patients: one hepatocellular carcinoma, two cutaneous melanoma.

Assay used: immunoSEQ multiplex PCR; TCRdb lists only in-frame clones, some missing. The repertoire holds around 51,000 clones, with roughly 90% as singletons. J was trimmed by 3 bases and V by 9 bases; bases with no gene match: 6. CDR1 and CDR2 (germline): WSHSY, SAAADI. The CDR3 is 14 residues long. V usage is TRBV10-2 and J usage is TRBJ1-2; 11 bases agree with TRBD1. Sequences were derived from CD4+ or CD8+ T cells sorted from blood, sampled in a trial of the OX40 agonist ivuxolimab. This clonotype originated in an adult with an advanced solid tumor such as melanoma, head and neck, liver or kidney cancer. The CDR3 DNA sequence: TGCGCCAGTAAACCGGGACAGGGGGACTATGGCTACACCTTC. Amino acid sequence: CASKPGQGDYGYTF.